This passage covers 27 T cell receptor beta chains from one sample sequenced in a study of beta chain features in type 1 diabetes listed by TCRdb under 2018. The antigens of these receptors remain unknown. Receptor libraries were prepared by the immunoSEQ multiplex PCR assay. The entire isolated RNA was reverse transcribed using the High Capacity cDNA Reverse Transcription Kit, and thus expressed TCRB transcripts were sequenced. TCRdb obtained this table from immuneACCESS and retained in-frame rearrangements with V and J assigned. These tables miss some clones; where compared with another copy, unresolved V genes account for less than half of the shortfall, and the remainder is unexplained. This sample gives nearly 350,000 clones in total; approximately 10% of them show up just once. Less than 1.2% of the sample is taken by the ten largest. General findings and caveats noted by the study authors: Type 1 diabetes patients showed a moderate but significant shortening of TCRB CDR3 length in all four CD4+ subsets.

Sequenced sample: central memory CD4+ T cells from blood. These receptor sequences come from a man aged 25-45 years with type 1 diabetes.

This clone appeared many times. The V and J genes are TRBV7-2 and TRBJ1-2; no firm D call. The germline V gene has CDR1 SGHTA and CDR2 FQGNSA. The CDR3 consists of 12 residues. The ends were cut back, 5 bases at V and 2 bases at J, with 6 bases in the middle. This CDR3 reads CASSHGNYGYTF. CDR3 DNA sequence: TGTGCCAGCAGCCACGGGAACTATGGCTACACCTTC. Supplemented by reference TRBV7-2 and TRBJ1-2, the full variable domain reads GAGVSQSPSNKVTEKGKDVELRCDPISGHTALYWYRQSLGQGLEFLIYFQGNSAPDKSGLPSDRFSAERTGGSVSTLTIQRTQQEDSAVYLCASSHGNYGYTFGSGTRLTVV.

This clone was counted many times. The V and J genes are TRBV21-1 and TRBJ2-3; the DNA was not compared with TRBD2, the D call given in the table. TRBV21-1 corresponds to a pseudogene. This CDR3 comprises 17 residues. CDR3 loop: CASSKPLAGGFVDTQYF. The CDR3 DNA is TGTGCCAGCAGCAAGCCCTTAGCGGGGGGGTTCGTAGATACGCAGTATTTT.

This clone was counted a few times. The rearrangement joins TRBV5-4 to TRBJ2-5; D may match TRBD1 or TRBD2 (5 bases each). This CDR3 contains 17 residues. CDR1 and CDR2 from the germline V gene are SGHNT and YYREEE (reference sequence). V was pared by 0 bases and J by 5 bases, with 20 bases between. Written as DNA, the CDR3 is TGTGCCAGCAGCTTGGGAGGGCAGGGAATAGTCAAGGAGACCCAGTACTTC. It encodes CASSLGGQGIVKETQYF.

This chain uses TRBV6-5 with TRBJ1-1; D unresolved. The length of the CDR3 is 14 residues. Trimming cost V 2 bases and J 7 bases, with 14 bases left between them. Germline CDR1 and CDR2: MNHEY and SVGAGI. The CDR3 here is CASSYAGLKSEAFF. CDR3 coding DNA: TGTGCCAGCAGTTACGCAGGACTGAAAAGTGAAGCTTTCTTT.

V usage is TRBV29-1 and J usage is TRBJ2-3, with a possible D match to TRBD1 (5 bases). Germline V gene sequence: CDR1 SQVTM, CDR2 ANQGSEA. V lost 7 bases and J 2 bases, leaving 16 bases between the germline ends. There are 14 residues in the CDR3. CDR3 region: CSGSHRQPTDTQYF. The CDR3 bases are TGCAGCGGATCCCACCGACAGCCCACAGATACGCAGTATTTT.

Only a few counts were recorded for this clone. Here the CDR3 DNA reads TGCGCCAGCAGCCCCCTAGCGGGGGGCCCCTACAATGAGCAGTTCTTC. This gives the protein CASSPLAGGPYNEQFF. The V and J genes are TRBV5-1 and TRBJ2-1, with TRBD2 identical over 11 bases. CDR1 is SGHRS and CDR2 is YFSETQ in the germline V gene. The CDR3 sequence is 16 residues long. V lost 4 bases, J lost 2 bases, and 5 bases stayed unmatched.

This chain links TRBV9 with TRBJ2-3; D may be TRBD1 (6 bases). The CDR3 sequence is 15 residues long. Between the trimmed V and J ends, which lost 3 bases and 2 bases, there was a span of 13 bases. Germline-derived CDR1 and CDR2 are SGDLS and YYNGEE. CDR3 protein: CASSGDIPYTDTQYF. The DNA for the CDR3 is TGTGCCAGCAGCGGGGACATCCCCTACACAGATACGCAGTATTTT.

A note on this clone: A read error may be the cause here, since a much bigger clone is one base away. The rearrangement uses TRBV7-6 and TRBJ2-7; 7 bases match TRBD1. Trimming took 4 bases from V and 2 from J; bases not matched to a gene: 2. CDR3 length equals 13 residues. CDR1 is SGHVS, CDR2 FNYEAQ, per germline. The DNA of the CDR3 is TGTGCCAGCAGCTCAGGGGGAACCTACGAGCAGTACTTC. It yields the protein CASSSGGTYEQYF.

The chain recombines TRBV7-2 with TRBJ2-2, with D uncertain. CDR1 SGHTA and CDR2 FQGNSA come from the germline V gene. V was clipped by 3 bases and J by 3 bases, with 8 bases between them. The CDR3 totals 14 residues. The CDR3 here is CASSFQDYTGELFF. CDR3 DNA sequence: TGTGCCAGCAGCTTTCAAGATTACACCGGGGAGCTGTTTTTT.

The CDR3: CAISGRPGEDGYTF. The CDR3 bases are TGTGCCATCAGTGGACGGCCGGGGGAGGATGGCTACACCTTC. The rearrangement uses TRBV10-3 and TRBJ1-2, with D possibly TRBD1 on 5 matching bases. Trimming cost V 4 bases and J 6 bases, with 15 bases left between them. CDR1 ENHRY and CDR2 SYGVKD come from the germline V gene. The CDR3 consists of 14 residues.

The chain couples TRBV5-1 to TRBJ2-1; no definite D call. Trimming took off 0 bases at V and 5 bases at J, with 9 bases between the two ends. The V gene's germline CDR1 is SGHRS and CDR2 YFSETQ. The CDR3 consists of 14 residues. The CDR3 here is CASSLEGYNNEQFF. The CDR3 nucleotides are TGCGCCAGCAGCTTGGAGGGATACAACAATGAGCAGTTCTTC.

The genes are TRBV11-2 and TRBJ2-2, with D possibly matching TRBD2 (6 bases). The V end was cut by 5 bases, the J end by 6 bases, with 19 bases between. The CDR3 extends over 16 amino acids. From germline, CDR1 is SGHAT and CDR2 FQNNGV. CDR3 nucleotide sequence: TGTGCCAGCAGCCCCCGGCAGGGCGGGGTTTCCGGGGAGCTGTTTTTT. Translated: CASSPRQGGVSGELFF.

This clone occurred a few times. This chain links TRBV4-1 with TRBJ2-5; TRBD2 matches at 10 bases. CDR1 is MGHRA and CDR2 is YSYEKL in the germline V gene. The CDR3 runs to 16 residues. The J segment lost 0 bases and the V segment lost 3 bases, leaving 4 bases of the junction unmatched. For the CDR3, the DNA is TGCGCCAGCAGCCATACTAGCGGGACCCACCAAGAGACCCAGTACTTC. It yields the protein CASSHTSGTHQETQYF.

For this clone: This could be a read error, since a much larger clone is one nucleotide away. Other nucleotide sequences from this sample produce the same CDR3. This rearrangement joins TRBV4-1 to TRBJ1-6, with 8 bases aligning to TRBD1. J gave up 7 bases and V 2 bases, and 1 base lay outside the gene matches. CDR3 length equals 14 residues. Looked up from germline, CDR1 is MGHRA and CDR2 is YSYEKL. CDR3 in amino acids: CASSQWTGNSPLHF. CDR3 bases: TGCGCCAGCAGCCAATGGACAGGGAATTCACCCCTCCACTTT.

This clone was detected a few times. The chain joins TRBV11-3 to TRBJ2-5; D call uncertain. In germline, CDR1 is SGHNT, CDR2 YENEEA. With 2 bases removed from V and 3 bases from J, the gap between germline ends came to 4 bases. This CDR3 contains 12 residues. The CDR3 region has the DNA TGTGCCAGCAGCTTAAGGGAAGAGACCCAGTACTTC. It is translated as CASSLREETQYF.

The genes are TRBV6-5 and TRBJ1-5; D gene uncertain. Trimming cost V 2 bases and J 9 bases, with 17 bases left between them. Germline CDR1 reads MNHEY; CDR2 reads SVGAGI. The CDR3 spans 15 residues. CDR3 in amino acids: CASSYGQSPGSPQHF. The CDR3 DNA reads TGTGCCAGCAGTTACGGGCAGTCACCGGGGTCGCCCCAGCATTTT.

This clone was seen a handful of times. The V gene is TRBV5-4, the J gene TRBJ2-5, with D perhaps matching TRBD2 (7 bases). The germline V gene encodes CDR1 SGHNT and CDR2 YYREEE (reference sequence). The V end lost 0 bases, the J end lost 0 bases, and 15 bases lay between the germline ends. This CDR3 region has 17 residues. The CDR3, as DNA: TGTGCCAGCAGCTTGGACGGCGGGGGCCCGTACCAAGAGACCCAGTACTTC. It translates to CASSLDGGGPYQETQYF.

V usage is TRBV7-9 and J usage is TRBJ1-1; no reliable D call. Germline CDR1 SEHNR, CDR2 FQNEAQ (reference sequence). V gave up 1 base and J gave up 0 bases, with 9 bases separating them. The CDR3 is 15 residues long. CDR3 region: CASSLGPRVNTEAFF. The CDR3 DNA is TGTGCCAGCAGCTTAGGTCCCCGGGTGAACACTGAAGCTTTCTTT.

The CDR3 region is CASSSGPQNRGYTF. The CDR3 nucleotides read TGTGCCAGCAGTTCGGGACCTCAAAATCGGGGCTACACCTTC. The chain joins TRBV6-5 to TRBJ1-2; possibly TRBD1 for D (5 bases). The germline gives CDR1 MNHEY, CDR2 SVGAGI. The CDR3 loop spans 14 amino acids. Trimming left V 4 bases short and J 8 bases short, with 17 bases between.

The chain carries TRBV29-1 and TRBJ1-1, with D perhaps TRBD1 (6 bases). CDR1 SQVTM and CDR2 ANQGSEA come from the germline V gene. V lost 2 bases to trimming and J lost 5 bases, with 12 bases between them. The CDR3 sequence is 13 residues long. The CDR3 DNA sequence: TGCAGCGTTGAAAACAGGGCGTTTACTGAAGCTTTCTTT. This gives the protein CSVENRAFTEAFF.

The V and J genes are TRBV28 and TRBJ2-2; 7 bases are a match to TRBD1. This CDR3 is built from 15 residues. Germline trimming cut 2 bases from V and 9 bases from J; bases unmatched to any gene: 9. Germline V gene sequence: CDR1 MDHEN, CDR2 SYDVKM. The CDR3 is CASSLPPTGSRELFF. CDR3 DNA: TGTGCCAGCAGTTTACCTCCGACAGGGAGCAGGGAGCTGTTTTTT.

This clone was seen more than once but under ten times. Other DNA sequences in this specimen translate into the identical CDR3. The V and J genes are TRBV7-9 and TRBJ1-1, with 9 bases lining up with TRBD1. From germline, CDR1 is SEHNR and CDR2 FQNEAQ (reference sequence). V gave up 2 bases and J gave up 3 bases; unmatched junction bases: 1. CDR3 length: 14 residues. The CDR3 is CASSLRQGDTEAFF. The CDR3 coding sequence is TGTGCCAGCAGCTTAAGACAGGGGGACACTGAAGCTTTCTTT.

This clone was found a few times. CDR3 coding DNA: TGTGCCAGCATCCGGAGTAACACTGAAGCTTTCTTT. It specifies CASIRSNTEAFF. This chain uses TRBV6-5 with TRBJ1-1; D is ambiguous. The CDR3 consists of 12 residues. The ends were cut back, 7 bases at V and 2 bases at J, with 8 bases in the middle. Germline V gene data show CDR1 as MNHEY and CDR2 as SVGAGI.

The chain links TRBV27 to TRBJ1-2; 7 bases align to TRBD1. The CDR3 loop spans 14 amino acids. Germline V gene sequence: CDR1 MNHEY, CDR2 SMNVEV (reference sequence). V trimming: 4 bases; J trimming: 4 bases; junction bases outside the gene matches: 6. CDR3: CASSWRQGPYGYTF. The CDR3 DNA sequence: TGTGCCAGCAGTTGGCGACAGGGTCCCTATGGCTACACCTTC.

V and J are TRBV7-2 and TRBJ2-3; D call uncertain. In germline, CDR1 is SGHTA, CDR2 FQGNSA. The length of the CDR3 is 17 residues. The ends were cut back, 7 bases at V and 0 bases at J, with 20 bases in the middle. The CDR3 region is CASNKRPSSFSTDTQYF. The CDR3 DNA sequence: TGTGCCAGCAACAAAAGACCCTCTTCTTTTAGCACAGATACGCAGTATTTT.

The chain is built from TRBV5-1 and TRBJ2-7, with 7 nucleotides matching TRBD1. Germline-derived CDR1 and CDR2 are SGHRS and YFSETQ. V trimming: 5 bases; J trimming: 7 bases; junction bases outside the gene matches: 6. The CDR3 covers 12 residues. In DNA, the CDR3 is TGCGCCAGCAGTCTGAACAGGGGAGAGCAGTACTTC. Protein: CASSLNRGEQYF. Full variable domain (remainder filled in from reference TRBV5-1 and TRBJ2-7): KAGVTQTPRYLIKTRGQQVTLSCSPISGHRSVSWYQQTPGQGLQFLFEYFSETQRNKGNFPGRFSGRQFSNSRSEMNVSTLELGDSALYLCASSLNRGEQYFGPGTRLTVT.

In regard to this clone: The same CDR3 can be traced to other DNA sequences in this sample. As DNA, the CDR3 is TGTGCCAGCAGCTTGGATCGGGATACGCAGTATTTT. Translating gives CASSLDRDTQYF. This rearrangement joins TRBV5-6 to TRBJ2-3; the D is unclear. The V gene's germline CDR1 is SGHDT and CDR2 YYEEEE. CDR3 length: 12 amino acids. Trimming removed 0 bases from V and 6 bases from J, with 5 bases in between.